The 13 T cell receptor beta chains in this list originate from one sample, sequenced in a study of read filtering for tumor transcriptome and immune sequencing. This library used around 0.4 ug RNA and molecular barcoded adaptors spanning alpha/delta and beta/gamma chains. A single record per CDR3 protein comes from TCRdb applying MiXCR to the reads. This sample has about 63,000 distinct CDR3 sequences, with about 14% found just once. Sequences were obtained from a population of CD138-negative cells sorted from bone marrow. The origin of the receptors is a donor at least 40 years old with multiple myeloma.

In this sample, this clonotype turned up many times. Written as DNA, the CDR3 is TGTGCCAGCAGTTTGGCAGGGGCGAACTTCTATGGCTACACCTTC. The encoded protein is CASSLAGANFYGYTF. This rearrangement joins TRBV28 to TRBJ1-2, with a tentative D call TRBD1 (6 bases). The germline gives CDR1 MDHEN, CDR2 SYDVKM. The CDR3 has 15 amino acids. Trimming pared 3 bases from V and 4 bases from J, leaving 15 bases between.

This clonotype came up many times. The chain is built from TRBV28 and TRBJ2-7; D tentatively fits TRBD1 or TRBD2 (5 bases each). CDR1 is MDHEN and CDR2 is SYDVKM in the germline V gene. Trimming took off 10 bases at V and 2 bases at J, with 15 bases between the two ends. This CDR3 is built from 13 residues. For the CDR3, the DNA is TGTGCCACCCGACTGAGGGGCGCCTACGAGCAGTACTTC. Translated, it gives CATRLRGAYEQYF.

The sample holds a few counts of this clonotype. The genes are TRBV7-9 and TRBJ2-7; D is ambiguous. From germline, CDR1 is SEHNR and CDR2 FQNEAQ (reference sequence). This CDR3 comprises 11 residues. V was pared by 8 bases and J by 3 bases, with 8 bases between. For the CDR3, the DNA is TGTGCCAGCGCGGAAATCTACGAGCAGTACTTC. Translating gives CASAEIYEQYF.

This clonotype was picked up many times. V usage is TRBV27 and J usage is TRBJ2-1; D may correspond to TRBD1 or TRBD2 (7 bases each). CDR3 length equals 15 residues. The V gene's germline CDR1 is MNHEY and CDR2 SMNVEV (reference sequence). The germline V and J ends were trimmed by 8 bases and 8 bases, with 22 bases remaining between them. The CDR3, as DNA: TGTGCCAGCCCTAAAAGGGGGCGGGAGCGAGATGAGCAGTTCTTC. Translated: CASPKRGRERDEQFF.

This clonotype was counted many times. This chain uses TRBV7-9 with TRBJ2-5, with D tentatively TRBD1 or TRBD2 (5 bases each). Germline loops: CDR1 SEHNR, CDR2 FQNEAQ (reference sequence). V was cut by 5 bases and J by 3 bases, with 19 bases left in between. The length of the CDR3 is 16 residues. Here the CDR3 reads CASSPQGRGVEETQYF. The CDR3 DNA sequence: TGTGCCAGCAGCCCGCAAGGGAGAGGGGTTGAAGAGACCCAGTACTTC.

This clonotype was seen ten or more times. V and J are TRBV7-2 and TRBJ2-7, with 12 bases lining up with TRBD2. The CDR3 loop spans 15 amino acids. Germline V lookup: CDR1 SGHTA, CDR2 FQGNSA. V shed 5 bases and J 3 bases; nucleotides not matched to a gene: 5. The CDR3 DNA follows: TGTGCCAGCAGCGACGGACTAGCGGGAATCTACGAGCAGTACTTC. Its protein product is CASSDGLAGIYEQYF. Drawing the rest from reference TRBV7-2 and TRBJ2-7, the complete variable domain is GAGVSQSPSNKVTEKGKDVELRCDPISGHTALYWYRQSLGQGLEFLIYFQGNSAPDKSGLPSDRFSAERTGGSVSTLTIQRTQQEDSAVYLCASSDGLAGIYEQYFGPGTRLTVT.

In its sample, this clonotype was seen many times. The chain uses TRBV10-3 and TRBJ2-2; D unresolved. This CDR3 is built from 12 residues. V lost 2 bases and J lost 6, with 4 bases in between. CDR1 is ENHRY and CDR2 is SYGVKD in the germline V gene. The CDR3 protein is CAISEVSGELFF. The CDR3 DNA follows: TGTGCCATCAGTGAGGTTTCCGGGGAGCTGTTTTTT.

The J gene is TRBJ2-3, the V gene TRBV29-1; 9 nucleotides line up with TRBD1. The germline V gene encodes CDR1 SQVTM and CDR2 ANQGSEA. The CDR3 runs to 13 residues. The V gene end was trimmed by 8 bases and the J gene end by 5 bases; junction bases not matched to a gene: 8. The CDR3 reads CSTRQGVKDTQYF. CDR3 in DNA: TGCAGCACACGACAGGGGGTGAAAGATACGCAGTATTTT.

Concerning this clonotype itself: The junction departs from germline at one end; a sequencing error may be responsible. The chain employs TRBV7-2 and TRBJ2-1, with unresolved D. Germline CDR1 SGHTA, CDR2 FQGNSA. The CDR3 loop spans 14 amino acids. The CDR3 sequence is CASKSSALSDEQLF. CDR3 nucleotide sequence: TGTGCCAGCAAATCTTCTGCTTTAAGCGATGAGCAGCTCTTC.

There are many counts of this clonotype. The J gene is TRBJ2-7, the V gene TRBV15; a possible D gene is TRBD2 (5 bases). CDR1 and CDR2 from the germline V gene are LNHNV and YYDKDF (reference sequence). The CDR3 runs to 14 residues. The V end was cut by 0 bases, the J end by 3 bases, with 9 bases between. CDR3 residues: CATSRDLGVYEQYF. DNA for the CDR3: TGTGCCACCAGCAGAGATCTCGGGGTCTACGAGCAGTACTTC.

The rearrangement links TRBV21-1 to TRBJ1-5; the tabulated D call, TRBD1, remains unverified against the DNA. TRBV21-1 is reported as a pseudogene. This CDR3 has 15 amino acids. The CDR3 bases are TGTGCTAGCAGCAAAGAGGACAGGGGGAATCAGCCCCAGCATTTT. Translation: CASSKEDRGNQPQHF.

Notes on this clonotype: Being one base from a much bigger clone, this may be a read error. The chain couples TRBV3-1 to TRBJ2-3; 9 bases are shared with TRBD2. This CDR3 region has 15 residues. V lost 4 bases to trimming and J lost 6 bases; unmatched junction nucleotides: 8. CDR1 and CDR2 from the germline V gene are LGHDT and YNNKEL (reference sequence). The CDR3 DNA reads as TGTGCCAGCAGCCCTGCAGGGACTAGCCATGATACGCAGTATTTT. It yields the protein CASSPAGTSHDTQYF.

This clonotype was found a few times. The chain combines TRBV7-2 with TRBJ2-7; D remains ambiguous. The germline V gene encodes CDR1 SGHTA and CDR2 FQGNSA. Between the trimmed V and J ends, which lost 5 bases and 2 bases, there was a span of 19 bases. This CDR3 has 16 amino acids. CDR3 in amino acids: CASSPHSASTTYEQYF. CDR3 nucleotides: TGTGCCAGCAGCCCCCACTCGGCCTCAACAACCTACGAGCAGTACTTC.